Listed below are T cell receptor beta chains from one sample, sequenced in a study of T-cell reconstitution after alpha-beta-depleted transplantation in children. TCRdb reprocessed the PCR reads via MiXCR and lists one record per CDR3 protein. The sample lists around 380,000 distinct CDR3 sequences; roughly a tenth were seen once. Material: PBMCs from the stem cell graft donor, obtained from the stem cell graft. The receptors were gathered from a human donor who donated a stem cell graft to a child with acute myeloid leukemia. CDR3s include the opening cysteine and the closing phenylalanine or tryptophan. The order of the fields is D gene, V gene, clone size, J gene, CDR3 protein, CDR3 DNA. D genes are given only for firm matches. Expanded clones get a size class; other rows say once, few or many, or leave the size out.

D gene: TRBD2; V gene: TRBV10-2; clone size: -; J gene: TRBJ2-2; CDR3 protein: CASSPGLATTGELFF; CDR3 DNA: TGCGCCAGCAGTCCGGGACTAGCGACTACCGGGGAGCTGTTTTTT
D gene: -; V gene: TRBV6-2/TRBV6-3; clone size: few; J gene: TRBJ2-2; CDR3 protein: CASLPPGELFF; CDR3 DNA: TGTGCCAGCCTCCCCCCCGGGGAGCTGTTTTTT
D gene: TRBD2; V gene: TRBV10-1; clone size: -; J gene: TRBJ2-3; CDR3 protein: CASSEGSGGLIGTDTQYF; CDR3 DNA: TGCGCCAGCAGTGAGGGCTCGGGGGGACTGATCGGCACAGATACGCAGTATTTT
D gene: -; V gene: TRBV2; clone size: -; J gene: TRBJ2-5; CDR3 protein: CASSVQPQETQYF; CDR3 DNA: TGTGCCAGCAGTGTCCAGCCTCAAGAGACCCAGTACTTC
D gene: -; V gene: TRBV12-3/TRBV12-4; clone size: many; J gene: TRBJ2-5; CDR3 protein: CASSSFAGSQETQYF; CDR3 DNA: TGTGCCAGCAGTTCATTTGCCGGGAGTCAAGAGACCCAGTACTTC
D gene: TRBD2; V gene: TRBV20-1; clone size: many; J gene: TRBJ2-1; CDR3 protein: CSARGGSSYNEQFF; CDR3 DNA: TGCAGTGCTCGGGGCGGGAGCTCCTACAATGAGCAGTTCTTC
D gene: TRBD1; V gene: TRBV9; clone size: few; J gene: TRBJ2-7; CDR3 protein: CASSVTAQGDYEQYF; CDR3 DNA: TGTGCCAGCAGCGTGACGGCGCAGGGGGACTACGAGCAGTACTTC
D gene: TRBD1; V gene: TRBV29-1; clone size: -; J gene: TRBJ1-4; CDR3 protein: CSVRQGQGEKLFF; CDR3 DNA: TGCAGCGTTAGACAGGGACAGGGTGAAAAACTGTTTTTT
D gene: -; V gene: TRBV7-2; clone size: few; J gene: TRBJ1-2; CDR3 protein: CASSPRTVYGYTF; CDR3 DNA: TGTGCCAGCAGCCCTCGGACAGTCTATGGCTACACCTTC
D gene: -; V gene: TRBV20-1; clone size: -; J gene: TRBJ2-1; CDR3 protein: CSVPEGGESSYNEQFF; CDR3 DNA: TGCAGTGTTCCTGAGGGGGGGGAGAGCTCCTACAATGAGCAGTTCTTC
D gene: -; V gene: TRBV5-1; clone size: -; J gene: TRBJ2-1; CDR3 protein: CASSSREAPSNEQFF; CDR3 DNA: TGCGCCAGCAGCTCCAGGGAGGCTCCTTCCAATGAGCAGTTTTTC
D gene: -; V gene: TRBV4-1; clone size: few; J gene: TRBJ2-2; CDR3 protein: CASTSMNTGELFF; CDR3 DNA: TGCGCCAGTACGAGTATGAACACCGGGGAGCTGTTTTTT
D gene: -; V gene: TRBV5-6; clone size: many; J gene: TRBJ2-3; CDR3 protein: CASSLWAGPTDTQYF; CDR3 DNA: TGTGCCAGCAGCTTGTGGGCGGGACCCACAGATACGCAGTATTTT
D gene: TRBD1; V gene: TRBV20-1; clone size: many; J gene: TRBJ1-2; CDR3 protein: CSASSPGTGTSGYTF; CDR3 DNA: TGCAGTGCTAGTAGTCCCGGGACAGGGACGAGTGGCTACACCTTC
D gene: TRBD2; V gene: TRBV5-6; clone size: few; J gene: TRBJ2-5; CDR3 protein: CASSSKREGQETQYF; CDR3 DNA: TGTGCCAGCAGCTCGAAGCGGGAGGGTCAAGAGACCCAGTACTTC
D gene: -; V gene: TRBV5-1; clone size: -; J gene: TRBJ2-1; CDR3 protein: CASSPARGYNEQFF; CDR3 DNA: TGCGCCAGCAGCCCGGCACGGGGCTACAATGAGCAGTTCTTC
D gene: -; V gene: TRBV29-1; clone size: -; J gene: TRBJ2-3; CDR3 protein: CSPGTISDTQYF; CDR3 DNA: TGCAGCCCTGGGACAATTTCAGATACGCAGTATTTT
D gene: -; V gene: TRBV7-2; clone size: many; J gene: TRBJ2-3; CDR3 protein: CASSRAADTQYF; CDR3 DNA: TGTGCCAGCAGCAGGGCGGCAGATACGCAGTATTTT
D gene: -; V gene: TRBV12-3/TRBV12-4; clone size: -; J gene: TRBJ1-1; CDR3 protein: CASSLFSGAEAFF; CDR3 DNA: TGTGCCAGCAGTTTGTTTTCTGGAGCTGAAGCTTTCTTT
D gene: -; V gene: TRBV7-2; clone size: many; J gene: TRBJ2-3; CDR3 protein: CASSEGFSTDTQYF; CDR3 DNA: TGTGCCAGCAGCGAAGGGTTTAGCACAGATACGCAGTATTTT
D gene: -; V gene: TRBV4-1; clone size: many; J gene: TRBJ2-3; CDR3 protein: CASSRQGRPRDTQYF; CDR3 DNA: TGCGCCAGCAGCCGTCAGGGGAGACCTCGGGATACGCAGTATTTT
D gene: -; V gene: TRBV30; clone size: -; J gene: TRBJ1-3; CDR3 protein: CAWSVLYNTIYF; CDR3 DNA: TGTGCCTGGAGTGTACTGTATAACACCATATATTTT
D gene: -; V gene: TRBV7-2; clone size: few; J gene: TRBJ2-5; CDR3 protein: CASSWRAGRGKETQYF; CDR3 DNA: TGTGCCAGCAGCTGGAGGGCCGGGCGAGGAAAAGAGACCCAGTACTTC
D gene: -; V gene: TRBV4-1; clone size: many; J gene: TRBJ2-1; CDR3 protein: CASSQGGNEQFF; CDR3 DNA: TGCGCCAGCAGCCAAGGAGGCAATGAGCAGTTCTTC
D gene: -; V gene: TRBV5-1; clone size: many; J gene: TRBJ2-2; CDR3 protein: CASSLQGTGELFF; CDR3 DNA: TGCGCCAGCAGCTTACAGGGTACCGGGGAGCTGTTTTTT
D gene: TRBD2; V gene: TRBV11-3; clone size: -; J gene: TRBJ2-5; CDR3 protein: CASATSAQETQYF; CDR3 DNA: TGTGCCAGCGCGACTAGCGCACAAGAGACCCAGTACTTC
D gene: -; V gene: TRBV5-1; clone size: -; J gene: TRBJ2-5; CDR3 protein: CASSGDETQYF; CDR3 DNA: TGCGCCAGCAGCGGGGATGAGACCCAGTACTTC
D gene: -; V gene: TRBV7-3; clone size: few; J gene: TRBJ2-7; CDR3 protein: CASSSDPTYEQYF; CDR3 DNA: TGTGCCAGCAGTTCCGACCCTACGTACGAGCAGTACTTC
D gene: -; V gene: TRBV7-9; clone size: -; J gene: TRBJ2-7; CDR3 protein: CASSSSTLTYEQYF; CDR3 DNA: TGTGCCAGCAGCTCTTCGACCCTTACCTACGAGCAGTACTTC
D gene: TRBD1; V gene: TRBV12-3/TRBV12-4; clone size: few; J gene: TRBJ1-5; CDR3 protein: CASSLQGANRQPQHF; CDR3 DNA: TGTGCCAGCAGTTTGCAGGGGGCGAATCGTCAGCCCCAGCATTTT
D gene: TRBD1; V gene: TRBV20-1; clone size: -; J gene: TRBJ2-7; CDR3 protein: CSAGAGGSDYEQYF; CDR3 DNA: TGCAGTGCGGGTGCAGGGGGCTCTGATTACGAGCAGTACTTC
D gene: -; V gene: TRBV7-8; clone size: few; J gene: TRBJ2-2; CDR3 protein: CASSSSVPGELFF; CDR3 DNA: TGTGCCAGCAGCTCCTCGGTGCCCGGGGAGCTGTTTTTT
D gene: -; V gene: TRBV5-1; clone size: few; J gene: TRBJ1-3; CDR3 protein: CASRGGDEPLETPPSGNTIYF; CDR3 DNA: TGCGCCAGCAGGGGGGGGGACGAACCTCTGGAAACACCACCCTCTGGAAACACCATATATTTT
D gene: TRBD1; V gene: TRBV12-3/TRBV12-4; clone size: few; J gene: TRBJ1-2; CDR3 protein: CASSTRDRGNYGYTF; CDR3 DNA: TGTGCCAGCAGCACCCGTGACAGGGGGAACTATGGCTACACCTTC
D gene: -; V gene: TRBV7-2; clone size: -; J gene: TRBJ2-5; CDR3 protein: CASSLAKEKETQYF; CDR3 DNA: TGTGCCAGCAGCTTAGCGAAAGAAAAAGAGACCCAGTACTTC